The sequence of this T cell receptor (beta chain) was determined in a study of technical replicates of blood from a few donors. This CDR3 contains 15 residues. The germline V gene has CDR1 WSHSY and CDR2 SAAADI. Unmatched junction bases numbered 9, after V lost 8 bases and J lost 4 bases. Assay used: immunoSEQ multiplex PCR; TCRdb lists only in-frame clones, some missing. This sample has over 50,000 clones, with around 97% found just once. This clonotype was sampled from a human donor in good health. The chain carries TRBV10-2 and TRBJ2-1; 9 positions match TRBD2. The specimen was T cells isolated from PBMCs. As DNA, the CDR3 is TGCGCCAGCGGTCGGCGGGAGGGGATTTACAATGAGCAGTTCTTC. Its protein is CASGRREGIYNEQFF.